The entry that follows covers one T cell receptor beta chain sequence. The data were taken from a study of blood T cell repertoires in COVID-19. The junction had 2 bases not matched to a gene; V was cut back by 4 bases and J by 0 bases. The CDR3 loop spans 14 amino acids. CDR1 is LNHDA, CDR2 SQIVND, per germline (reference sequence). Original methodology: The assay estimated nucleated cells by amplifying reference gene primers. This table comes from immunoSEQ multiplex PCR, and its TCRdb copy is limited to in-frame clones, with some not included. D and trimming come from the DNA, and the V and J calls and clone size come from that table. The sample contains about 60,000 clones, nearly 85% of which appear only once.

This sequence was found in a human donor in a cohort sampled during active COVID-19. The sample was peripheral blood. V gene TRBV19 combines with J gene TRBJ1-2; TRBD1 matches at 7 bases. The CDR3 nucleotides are TGTGCCAGTAGTAGGGGACAGACTAACTATGGCTACACCTTC. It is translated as CASSRGQTNYGYTF.